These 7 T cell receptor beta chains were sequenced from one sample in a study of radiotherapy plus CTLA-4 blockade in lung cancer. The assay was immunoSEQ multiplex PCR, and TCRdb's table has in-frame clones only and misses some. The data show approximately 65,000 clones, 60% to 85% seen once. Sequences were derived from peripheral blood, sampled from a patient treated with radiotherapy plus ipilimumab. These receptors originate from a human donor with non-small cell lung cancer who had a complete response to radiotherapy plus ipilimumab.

DNA for the CDR3: TGTGCCAGCAGCCGGGATGGCAATCAGCCCCAGCATTTT. This sequence encodes CASSRDGNQPQHF. J is TRBJ1-5 and V is TRBV7-9; D is unclear. The CDR3 has 13 residues. Germline V gene data show CDR1 as SEHNR and CDR2 as FQNEAQ (reference sequence). The V end was cut by 5 bases, the J end by 2 bases, with 7 bases between.

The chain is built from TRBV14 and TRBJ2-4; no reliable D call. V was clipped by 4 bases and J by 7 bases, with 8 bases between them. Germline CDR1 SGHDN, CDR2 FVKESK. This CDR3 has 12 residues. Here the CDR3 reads CASSRWTNIQYF. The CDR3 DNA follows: TGTGCCAGCAGCCGATGGACGAACATTCAGTACTTC. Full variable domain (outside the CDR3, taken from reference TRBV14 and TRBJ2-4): EAGVTQFPSHSVIEKGQTVTLRCDPISGHDNLYWYRRVMGKEIKFLLHFVKESKQDESGMPNNRFLAERTGGTYSTLKVQPAELEDSGVYFCASSRWTNIQYFGAGTRLSVL.

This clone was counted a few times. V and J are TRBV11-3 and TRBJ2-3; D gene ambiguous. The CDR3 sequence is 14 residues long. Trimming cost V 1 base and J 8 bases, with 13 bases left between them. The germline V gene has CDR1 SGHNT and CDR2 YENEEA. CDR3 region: CASSLVPPPGTQYF. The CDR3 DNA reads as TGTGCCAGCAGCTTAGTGCCCCCACCGGGTACGCAGTATTTT. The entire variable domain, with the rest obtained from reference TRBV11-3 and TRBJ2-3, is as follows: EAGVVQSPRYKIIEKKQPVAFWCNPISGHNTLYWYLQNLGQGPELLIRYENEEAVDDSQLPKDRFSAERLKGVDSTLKIQPAELGDSAVYLCASSLVPPPGTQYFGPGTRLTVL.

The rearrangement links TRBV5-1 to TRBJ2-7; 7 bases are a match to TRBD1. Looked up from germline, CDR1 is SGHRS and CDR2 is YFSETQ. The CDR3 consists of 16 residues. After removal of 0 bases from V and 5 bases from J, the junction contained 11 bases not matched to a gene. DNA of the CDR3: TGCGCCAGCAGCTTGGGCAGAGAGACAGGGTCAAACGAGCAGTACGTC. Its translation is CASSLGRETGSNEQYV.

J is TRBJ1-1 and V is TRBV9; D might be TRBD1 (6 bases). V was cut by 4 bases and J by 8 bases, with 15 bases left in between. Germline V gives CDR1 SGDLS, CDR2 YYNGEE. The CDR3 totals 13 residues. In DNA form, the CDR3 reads TGTGCCAGCAGCTTCGGTCTAGGGGGAGAAGCTTTCTTT. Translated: CASSFGLGGEAFF. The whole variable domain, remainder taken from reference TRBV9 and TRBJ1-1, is DSGVTQTPKHLITATGQRVTLRCSPRSGDLSVYWYQQSLDQGLQFLIQYYNGEERAKGNILERFSAQQFPDLHSELNLSSLELGDSALYFCASSFGLGGEAFFGQGTRLTVV.

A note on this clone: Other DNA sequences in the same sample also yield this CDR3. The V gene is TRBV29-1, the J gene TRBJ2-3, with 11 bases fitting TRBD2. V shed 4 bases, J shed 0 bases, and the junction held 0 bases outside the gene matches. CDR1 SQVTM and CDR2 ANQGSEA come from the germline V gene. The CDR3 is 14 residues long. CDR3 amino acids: CSVGTSGSTDTQYF. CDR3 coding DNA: TGCAGCGTTGGGACTAGCGGGAGCACAGATACGCAGTATTTT.

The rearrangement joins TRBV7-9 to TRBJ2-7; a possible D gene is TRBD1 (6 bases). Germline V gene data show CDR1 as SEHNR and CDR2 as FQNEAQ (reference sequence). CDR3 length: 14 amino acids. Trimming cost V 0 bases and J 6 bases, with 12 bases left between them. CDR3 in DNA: TGTGCCAGCAGCTTAGCGATTACAGGGAGCGAGCAGTACTTC. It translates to CASSLAITGSEQYF.